The 14 T cell receptor beta chains below all came from one sample that was sequenced in a study of PD-L1 blockade in urothelial cancer. Repertoires were generated with immunoSEQ multiplex PCR, while TCRdb's copy carries only in-frame clones and drops some. The repertoire has roughly 51,000 clones, about 86% of them found once; the top ten carry over 20%. Documented time point: pretreatment peripheral blood. This specimen consisted of PBMCs, obtained around atezolizumab (anti-PD-L1) treatment. These receptors were taken from a man aged 55-75 years with urothelial cancer.

V is TRBV7-2 and J is TRBJ1-5, with TRBD1 matching 7 bases. Unmatched junction bases numbered 6, after V lost 4 bases and J lost 3 bases. The germline V gene has CDR1 SGHTA and CDR2 FQGNSA. The CDR3 sequence is 15 residues long. This chain's CDR3 is CASSSTGNNNQPQHF. DNA for the CDR3: TGTGCCAGCAGCTCGACAGGGAATAACAATCAGCCCCAGCATTTT.

The chain uses TRBV30 and TRBJ2-7; 8 nucleotides align to TRBD1. J was trimmed by 0 bases and V by 2 bases; bases with no gene match: 3. The germline gives CDR1 GTSNPN, CDR2 SVGIG (reference sequence). This CDR3 is 14 amino acids long. The CDR3 loop reads CAWSRGTGSYEQYF. CDR3 DNA: TGTGCCTGGAGTAGGGGGACAGGCTCCTACGAGCAGTACTTC.

The chain is built from TRBV5-6 and TRBJ2-3, with 10 bases fitting TRBD2. With V trimmed by 4 bases and J by 1 base, 3 bases remained unmatched. The germline V gene encodes CDR1 SGHDT and CDR2 YYEEEE. The CDR3 totals 15 residues. The CDR3 loop reads CASSPLAGGTDTQYF. CDR3 nucleotides: TGTGCCAGCAGCCCCCTAGCGGGGGGCACAGATACGCAGTATTTT.

The chain carries TRBV28 and TRBJ1-6; unclear D gene. Germline values: CDR1 MDHEN, CDR2 SYDVKM. This CDR3 spans 16 amino acids. Trimming took 1 base from V and 7 from J, leaving 14 bases between them. The CDR3 bases are TGTGCCAGCAGTTTATCTTCAGGATCACCCAATTCACCCCTCCACTTT. It is translated as CASSLSSGSPNSPLHF.

The rearrangement joins TRBV4-3 to TRBJ2-4; 10 bases are shared with TRBD1. This CDR3 has 19 amino acids. The V gene's germline CDR1 is LGHNA and CDR2 YSLEER. The junction had 10 bases not matched to a gene; V was cut back by 1 base and J by 1 base. The CDR3 loop reads CASSQVGTGVSLAKNIQYF. The CDR3, as DNA: TGCGCCAGCAGCCAAGTGGGGACAGGGGTTTCGTTGGCCAAAAACATTCAGTACTTC.

V usage is TRBV5-1 and J usage is TRBJ2-5, with a weak D call TRBD2 (7 bases). Germline CDR1 SGHRS, CDR2 YFSETQ. Trimming cost V 1 base and J 1 base, with 14 bases left between them. The length of the CDR3 is 16 residues. The CDR3 DNA follows: TGCGCCAGCAGCTTGATTAGGGGGGGCATCCAAGAGACCCAGTACTTC. Translated, it gives CASSLIRGGIQETQYF.

The rearrangement joins TRBV5-1 to TRBJ1-1, with no clear D. V was cut by 0 bases and J by 1 base, with 7 bases left in between. Germline lookup yields CDR1 SGHRS and CDR2 YFSETQ. The CDR3 is 14 residues long. CDR3 coding DNA: TGCGCCAGCAGCTTGGATACAGCGAACACTGAAGCTTTCTTT. It translates to CASSLDTANTEAFF.

The chain couples TRBV5-4 to TRBJ2-3; 12 positions match TRBD1. This CDR3 is built from 19 residues. Germline CDR1 and CDR2: SGHNT and YYREEE (reference sequence). Trimming removed 0 bases from V and 0 bases from J; junction bases left unmatched: 8. CDR3 DNA sequence: TGTGCCAGCAGCTTGGGGGGGACAGGGGGCTCTCTTAGCACAGATACGCAGTATTTT. Translation gives CASSLGGTGGSLSTDTQYF. The full variable domain, completed using reference TRBV5-4 and TRBJ2-3, is ETGVTQSPTHLIKTRGQQVTLRCSSQSGHNTVSWYQQALGQGPQFIFQYYREEENGRGNFPPRFSGLQFPNYSSELNVNALELDDSALYLCASSLGGTGGSLSTDTQYFGPGTRLTVL.

The chain has TRBV5-8 and TRBJ2-7, with 7 bases aligning to TRBD2. The J segment lost 2 bases and the V segment lost 4 bases, leaving 6 bases of the junction unmatched. The CDR3 sequence is 14 residues long. Germline V gene lookup returns CDR1 SGHTS and CDR2 YDEGEE. The CDR3 reads CASSPRDYPYEQYF. The DNA of the CDR3 is TGTGCCAGCAGCCCCAGGGACTACCCCTACGAGCAGTACTTC.

The chain combines TRBV6-5 with TRBJ2-5; D ambiguous. Germline V lookup: CDR1 MNHEY, CDR2 SVGAGI. V was trimmed by 0 bases and J by 3 bases, leaving 11 bases between them. The CDR3 runs 15 residues. DNA for the CDR3: TGTGCCAGCAGTTACTCGGTCCCCGAGGAAGAGACCCAGTACTTC. It yields the protein CASSYSVPEEETQYF.

This chain connects TRBV2 to TRBJ1-1, with 8 bases fitting TRBD1. From germline, CDR1 is SNHLY and CDR2 FYNNEI. V lost 7 bases to trimming and J lost 2 bases; unmatched junction nucleotides: 6. The CDR3 covers 14 residues. The CDR3 nucleotides read TGTGCCAGCAAGCCACAGGGGGTAAACACTGAAGCTTTCTTT. Translation gives CASKPQGVNTEAFF.

The genes are TRBV5-1 and TRBJ1-1; D unresolved. Trimming stripped 5 bases from V and 10 bases from J, with 15 bases between. The CDR3 covers 12 residues. Germline V gene data show CDR1 as SGHRS and CDR2 as YFSETQ. The DNA of the CDR3 is TGCGCCAGCAGAGTGGGAGAGGGTCGAGCTTTCTTT. Protein: CASRVGEGRAFF.

The sample holds one count of this clone. V gene TRBV5-1 combines with J gene TRBJ2-5; D might be TRBD1 (5 bases). Trimming took 1 base from V and 5 from J, leaving 12 bases between them. The CDR3 has 14 amino acids. Germline V gene sequence: CDR1 SGHRS, CDR2 YFSETQ. The CDR3 region has the DNA TGCGCCAGCAGCTTGATGGGGCAATCTGAGACCCAGTACTTC. This encodes CASSLMGQSETQYF.

This chain connects TRBV6-5 to TRBJ2-5, with a weak D call TRBD1 (6 bases). The J call may be wrong; the DNA end is better matched by TRBJ2-7. The CDR3 is 15 residues long. The germline CDR1 and CDR2 sequences are MNHEY and SVGAGI. The CDR3 here is CASSYGRQGLYEQYF. The CDR3 DNA sequence: TGTGCCAGCAGTTACGGGCGGCAGGGGCTCTACGAGCAGTACTTC.